Following are 21 T cell receptor beta chains from one sample sequenced in a study of T cells in Graves' hyperthyroidism and ophthalmopathy. TCR beta CDR3 region amplification was performed from RNA transcripts. HTBI primers were used for first-round RT-PCR of the TCR CDR3. TCRdb re-called the multiplex PCR reads through MiXCR, storing one row per CDR3 protein. The sample shows 250,000 to 300,000 distinct CDR3 sequences, about 13% of them seen only once. Sequencing was carried out using blood. The source is a woman in her thirties or forties with Graves' hyperthyroidism.

The table lists this clonotype with many counts. The rearrangement joins TRBV3-1 to TRBJ1-4; D might be TRBD1 (5 bases). This CDR3 contains 16 residues. Trimming took off 4 bases at V and 8 bases at J, with 20 bases between the two ends. The germline gives CDR1 LGHDT, CDR2 YNNKEL (reference sequence). CDR3 sequence (DNA): TGTGCCAGCAGCCTTCGACAGCGCCCGTCGCAAGAAAAACTGTTTTTT. Translating gives CASSLRQRPSQEKLFF.

This clonotype was detected ten times or more. The chain uses TRBV28 and TRBJ1-1; TRBD1 might be the D (6 bases). In germline, CDR1 is MDHEN, CDR2 SYDVKM. This CDR3 region has 19 residues. Trimming removed 0 bases from V and 1 base from J, with 21 bases in between. DNA for the CDR3: TGTGCCAGCAGTTTATGGCGGCAGGGGTTTAGAGGGGGGAACACTGAAGCTTTCTTT. Amino acids: CASSLWRQGFRGGNTEAFF.

The V and J genes are TRBV14 and TRBJ2-1; D gene unclear. Trimming cost V 7 bases and J 2 bases, with 3 bases left between them. CDR1 and CDR2 from the germline V gene are SGHDN and FVKESK. This CDR3 has 11 residues. The CDR3 is CASMAYNEQFF. CDR3 DNA: TGTGCCAGCATGGCCTACAATGAGCAGTTCTTC. Filled out from reference TRBV14 and TRBJ2-1, the complete variable domain reads EAGVTQFPSHSVIEKGQTVTLRCDPISGHDNLYWYRRVMGKEIKFLLHFVKESKQDESGMPNNRFLAERTGGTYSTLKVQPAELEDSGVYFCASMAYNEQFFGPGTRLTVL.

This clonotype came up many times. The chain has TRBV11-2 and TRBJ2-3; 8 positions match TRBD1. After removal of 5 bases from V and 1 base from J, the junction contained 11 bases not matched to a gene. CDR1 is SGHAT, CDR2 FQNNGV, per germline. The CDR3 runs 17 residues. The CDR3 DNA follows: TGTGCCAGCAGCGCCCGCTTTGGGACAGGCCGCACAGATACGCAGTATTTT. It encodes CASSARFGTGRTDTQYF. Filled out from reference TRBV11-2 and TRBJ2-3, the complete variable domain reads EAGVAQSPRYKIIEKRQSVAFWCNPISGHATLYWYQQILGQGPKLLIQFQNNGVVDDSQLPKDRFSAERLKGVDSTLKIQPAKLEDSAVYLCASSARFGTGRTDTQYFGPGTRLTVL.

This clonotype showed up just a few times. This rearrangement joins TRBV19 to TRBJ2-5; 11 nucleotides align to TRBD2. The J segment lost 2 bases and the V segment lost 3 bases, leaving 14 bases of the junction unmatched. Germline V lookup: CDR1 LNHDA, CDR2 SQIVND (reference sequence). The CDR3 spans 19 residues. CDR3 sequence (DNA): TGTGCCAGTAGTATCCGGCTAGCGGGAGGTCCTACACCTCAAGAGACCCAGTACTTC. Its translation: CASSIRLAGGPTPQETQYF. Drawing the rest from reference TRBV19 and TRBJ2-5, the complete variable domain is DGGITQSPKYLFRKEGQNVTLSCEQNLNHDAMYWYRQDPGQGLRLIYYSQIVNDFQKGDIAEGYSVSREKKESFPLTVTSAQKNPTAFYLCASSIRLAGGPTPQETQYFGPGTRLLVL.

The genes are TRBV4-1 and TRBJ2-1; 7 bases map to TRBD2. V trimming: 0 bases; J trimming: 8 bases; junction bases outside the gene matches: 13. The CDR3 totals 17 residues. CDR1 is MGHRA, CDR2 YSYEKL, per germline. This CDR3 is CASSQDKGLEFGYEQFF. CDR3 DNA sequence: TGCGCCAGCAGCCAAGATAAAGGACTAGAGTTTGGCTATGAGCAGTTCTTC.

This clonotype was counted at least ten times. The gene calls are TRBV6-2 or TRBV6-3 and TRBJ2-7; TRBD2 aligns across 11 bases. This CDR3 has 14 amino acids. J lost 6 bases, V lost 6 bases, and 7 bases had no gene match. From germline, CDR1 is MNHEY and CDR2 SVGEGT. The CDR3 here is CASRSGTSGPEQYF. DNA for the CDR3: TGTGCCAGCAGGTCCGGGACTAGCGGCCCCGAGCAGTACTTC.

Only a few counts were recorded for this clonotype. The chain uses TRBV19 and TRBJ1-1, with D tentatively TRBD1 (5 bases). The CDR3 length is 15 residues. Trimming took 4 bases from V and 0 from J, leaving 12 bases between them. Germline-derived CDR1 and CDR2 are LNHDA and SQIVND (reference sequence). The CDR3 loop is CASSSRAGMNTEAFF. DNA of the CDR3: TGTGCCAGTAGTAGTCGGGCAGGGATGAACACTGAAGCTTTCTTT.

The V and J genes are TRBV7-2 and TRBJ2-2, with D unclear. The CDR3 runs to 15 residues. Germline V gives CDR1 SGHTA, CDR2 FQGNSA. Trimming took 1 base from V and 7 from J, leaving 13 bases between them. In nucleotides, the CDR3 is TGTGCCAGCAGCTTAGATTTTGGTTGGGTCGGGGAGCTGTTTTTT. Protein sequence: CASSLDFGWVGELFF.

This clonotype has a count of ten or more. The chain couples TRBV28 to TRBJ2-1, with D tentatively TRBD1 (6 bases). Trimming removed 6 bases at V and 5 bases at J, with 17 bases between. Germline-derived CDR1 and CDR2 are MDHEN and SYDVKM. CDR3 size: 15 residues. CDR3 nucleotide sequence: TGTGCCAGCAGACCCGACAGGCCCGGTCACAATGAGCAGTTCTTC. This translates into CASRPDRPGHNEQFF.

This clonotype was seen repeatedly, ten times or more. This chain uses TRBV11-2 with TRBJ1-1, with 8 bases fitting TRBD1. The CDR3 consists of 14 residues. V lost 3 bases, J lost 1 base, and 1 base stayed unmatched. Germline V CDR1 and CDR2: SGHAT, FQNNGV. The CDR3 DNA reads as TGTGCCAGCAGCTTGACAGGGGCGAACACTGAAGCTTTCTTT. This translates into CASSLTGANTEAFF. Combining the CDR3 with reference TRBV11-2 and TRBJ1-1 gives the whole variable domain EAGVAQSPRYKIIEKRQSVAFWCNPISGHATLYWYQQILGQGPKLLIQFQNNGVVDDSQLPKDRFSAERLKGVDSTLKIQPAKLEDSAVYLCASSLTGANTEAFFGQGTRLTVV.

The chain combines TRBV5-1 with TRBJ2-5; 7 bases align to TRBD1. The CDR3 runs 15 residues. Germline CDR1 and CDR2: SGHRS and YFSETQ. With V trimmed by 4 bases and J by 5 bases, 11 bases remained unmatched. The DNA of the CDR3 is TGCGCCAGCAGCGGGACAACAGGGGCCGGGGAGACCCAGTACTTC. Translation: CASSGTTGAGETQYF. Supplemented by reference TRBV5-1 and TRBJ2-5, the full variable domain reads KAGVTQTPRYLIKTRGQQVTLSCSPISGHRSVSWYQQTPGQGLQFLFEYFSETQRNKGNFPGRFSGRQFSNSRSEMNVSTLELGDSALYLCASSGTTGAGETQYFGPGTRLLVL.

The chain carries TRBV5-4 and TRBJ2-7, with D uncertain. Germline CDR1 reads SGHNT; CDR2 reads YYREEE (reference sequence). CDR3 size: 15 residues. Trimming shortened V by 3 bases and J by 6 bases, and 19 bases separated the two germline ends. CDR3 nucleotides: TGTGCCAGCAGCTCGTCTTGGTTGAGTACGGGCGAGCAGTACTTC. It specifies CASSSSWLSTGEQYF.

This sequence joins TRBV11-1 and TRBJ2-1; tentatively, D is TRBD2 (5 bases). The germline V gene has CDR1 SGHAT and CDR2 FQDESV (reference sequence). The CDR3 runs to 15 residues. V was trimmed by 7 bases and J by 5 bases, leaving 18 bases between them. The CDR3 loop is CASTLEGLPNNEQFF. In nucleotides, the CDR3 is TGTGCCAGCACGCTAGAAGGACTTCCTAACAATGAGCAGTTCTTC.

This clonotype was observed a handful of times. The chain carries TRBV7-6 and TRBJ1-1, with D possibly matching TRBD1 (5 bases). This CDR3 comprises 13 residues. In germline, CDR1 is SGHVS, CDR2 FNYEAQ. V was trimmed by 6 bases and J by 4 bases, leaving 12 bases between them. The CDR3 DNA is TGTGCCAGCAGAGCAGGGTACGCCACTGAAGCTTTCTTT. Its translation: CASRAGYATEAFF.

The chain is built from TRBV6-1 and TRBJ1-3, with a possible D match to TRBD1 (6 bases). CDR1 and CDR2 (germline): MNHNS, SASEGT. The V and J ends lost 5 bases and 1 base respectively, with 15 bases between them. The CDR3 totals 16 residues. Written as DNA, the CDR3 is TGTGCCAGCAGTAATAGGGGGGATCCTTCTGGAAACACCATATATTTT. This codes for CASSNRGDPSGNTIYF.

The V gene is TRBV19, the J gene TRBJ1-5, with D perhaps TRBD1 (6 bases). CDR3 length: 12 amino acids. Germline loops: CDR1 LNHDA, CDR2 SQIVND (reference sequence). V gave up 7 bases and J gave up 5 bases, with 9 bases separating them. The CDR3 DNA sequence: TGTGCCAGTACGGACAGTTATCAGCCCCAGCATTTT. This translates into CASTDSYQPQHF.

The chain has TRBV30 and TRBJ1-3, with D uncertain. The CDR3 totals 14 residues. Per the germline V gene, CDR1 is GTSNPN and CDR2 is SVGIG (reference sequence). V lost 3 bases to trimming and J lost 2 bases, with 11 bases between them. DNA for the CDR3: TGTGCCTGGAGCGCTGATAGTCCTGGAAACACCATATATTTT. Protein: CAWSADSPGNTIYF.

This clonotype was seen at least ten times. The rearrangement joins TRBV5-1 to TRBJ1-5; D uncertain. The germline CDR1 and CDR2 sequences are SGHRS and YFSETQ. The CDR3 has 13 amino acids. The V and J ends lost 0 bases and 9 bases respectively, with 10 bases between them. CDR3 protein: CASSLEVSGPQHF. The CDR3 bases are TGCGCCAGCAGCTTGGAGGTTTCAGGGCCCCAGCATTTT.

This clonotype was detected many times. This chain uses TRBV20-1 with TRBJ2-1, with TRBD2 identical over 7 bases. The germline V gene has CDR1 DFQATT and CDR2 SNEGSKA (reference sequence). V gave up 6 bases and J gave up 0 bases; unmatched junction bases: 11. The CDR3 length is 16 residues. Written as DNA, the CDR3 is TGCAGTGCCCTCGGACTCCTAGCGGACTCCTACAATGAGCAGTTCTTC. The encoded protein is CSALGLLADSYNEQFF.

The table lists this clonotype with many counts. The genes are TRBV20-1 and TRBJ2-1, with 8 bases that match TRBD2. This CDR3 has 14 residues. Germline V gives CDR1 DFQATT, CDR2 SNEGSKA (reference sequence). J lost 7 bases, V lost 3 bases, and 8 bases had no gene match. The CDR3 protein is CSASGTSDGNEQFF. In nucleotides, the CDR3 is TGCAGTGCTAGCGGGACTAGTGATGGGAATGAGCAGTTCTTC.